This T cell receptor (beta chain) was captured by sequencing in a study of regulatory T cells in long-lasting Graves disease. According to the study, TCR beta libraries were built with iRepertoire HTBI primers and CDR3-region Arm-PCR. TCRdb redid the calling of the multiplex PCR reads with MiXCR, one entry per CDR3 protein. Of around 500,000 distinct CDR3 sequences in the sample, around 13% were seen once. Time point specified: newly diagnosed GD, antithyroid drugs for less than 3 months. Construction of the TCR library relied on RNA isolated from PBMCs. At least ten counts were recorded for this clonotype. The CDR3 sequence is 13 residues long. Germline CDR1 and CDR2: MNHEY and SMNVEV (reference sequence). Trimming removed 5 bases at V and 11 bases at J, with 19 bases between. These data also featured in a second study, about T cells in Graves' hyperthyroidism and ophthalmopathy.

V gene TRBV27 combines with J gene TRBJ2-7, with a possible D match to TRBD2 (5 bases). This sequence was found in a woman in her 30s with Graves disease. The sample in question was peripheral blood mononuclear cells (PBMCs), obtained at new diagnosis, from a patient treated with antithyroid drugs. For the CDR3, the DNA is TGTGCCAGCAGTCCGAACATTCGAGGGCTGGAGTACTTC. Amino acid sequence: CASSPNIRGLEYF.